This TCR beta chain was obtained from a study of CD8 T cells in Susac syndrome. The V gene's germline CDR1 is SGDLS and CDR2 YYNGEE. The CDR3 consists of 17 residues. V was cut by 0 bases and J by 0 bases, with 14 bases left in between. About this clonotype: Its specificity is unknown.

The multiple sclerosis control group was made up of treatment-naive patients with stable or active relapsing-remitting disease. With random hexamers, reverse transcription was performed on about 0.5 to 1 ug of RNA. MiXCR, run by TCRdb on the immunoSEQ multiplex PCR reads, gives a single entry per CDR3 protein. This sample yields some 300,000 distinct CDR3 sequences, of which 70% to 90% are seen a single time; about 0.11% belongs to the top ten. The study's findings and limits: In its TCR sequencing and HLA analysis, the study acknowledged that the number of individuals was relatively small.

The clonotype was recovered from a human donor with multiple sclerosis. V gene TRBV9 combines with J gene TRBJ2-3, with D possibly being TRBD2 (5 bases). Sequencing was done on a sample of CD8+ T cells from PBMCs. CDR3 loop: CASSVAGRTYSTDTQYF. The CDR3 DNA sequence: TGTGCCAGCAGCGTAGCAGGAAGGACTTATAGCACAGATACGCAGTATTTT. Full variable domain (missing parts from reference TRBV9 and TRBJ2-3): DSGVTQTPKHLITATGQRVTLRCSPRSGDLSVYWYQQSLDQGLQFLIQYYNGEERAKGNILERFSAQQFPDLHSELNLSSLELGDSALYFCASSVAGRTYSTDTQYFGPGTRLTVL.